This T cell receptor (beta chain) came from a study of response to subunit inactivated influenza vaccine. The table lists this clonotype with a few counts. Its antigen remains unknown. Overall study findings and caveats: Few additional T cells are recruited per seasonal influenza vaccination, authors suggested.

TCRdb re-derived calls from the RT-PCR reads in MiXCR, one entry per CDR3 protein. Of about 700,000 distinct CDR3 sequences in the sample, around 16% were seen once. Germline lookup yields CDR1 SGHTA and CDR2 FQGNSA. CDR3 length: 15 residues. Trimming left V 5 bases short and J 1 base short, with 12 bases between. This chain connects TRBV7-2 to TRBJ2-1; no definite D call. This receptor was identified in a man over 45 who received an inactivated influenza vaccine. The specimen was PBMCs from blood, collected 11 to 12 days after vaccination. The CDR3 DNA sequence: TGTGCCAGCAGCCACCCACCGCGTTCCTACAATGAGCAGTTCTTC. This gives the protein CASSHPPRSYNEQFF.